These 17 T cell receptor beta chains share one sample of origin, sequenced in a study of T cell changes during pregnancy in multiple sclerosis. Profiled with immunoSEQ multiplex PCR; TCRdb holds only in-frame clones, not every one. The sample includes 60,000 to 70,000 clones, around 91% seen only once; the top ten take about 1.3%. The starting material was peripheral blood, obtained in the third trimester of pregnancy. These receptors were taken from a female donor in good health, enrolled as a control in a pregnancy study.

The J gene is TRBJ2-2, the V gene TRBV5-1; 8 bases match TRBD2. J gave up 1 base and V 4 bases, and 9 bases lay outside the gene matches. Per the germline V gene, CDR1 is SGHRS and CDR2 is YFSETQ. The CDR3 runs to 17 residues. The CDR3: CASSPTSGGQNTGELFF. In nucleotides, the CDR3 is TGCGCCAGCAGCCCAACCAGCGGGGGCCAGAACACCGGGGAGCTGTTTTTT.

The rearrangement uses TRBV20-1 and TRBJ1-2; D is undetermined. V was pared by 6 bases and J by 4 bases, with 9 bases between. The CDR3 runs 11 residues. Germline CDR1 is DFQATT and CDR2 is SNEGSKA (reference sequence). This CDR3 reads CSAGQAYGYTF. In DNA form, the CDR3 reads TGCAGTGCAGGTCAGGCCTATGGCTACACCTTC.

This clone was seen a handful of times. The chain links TRBV7-9 to TRBJ1-6, with no clear D. CDR3 length: 14 residues. V was trimmed by 1 base and J by 7 bases, leaving 8 bases between them. From germline, CDR1 is SEHNR and CDR2 FQNEAQ (reference sequence). CDR3 region: CASSLEEGNSPLHF. The CDR3 DNA reads as TGTGCCAGCAGCTTAGAGGAGGGAAATTCACCCCTCCACTTT.

J is TRBJ1-2 and V is TRBV7-9, with D unresolved. Trimming cost V 1 base and J 8 bases, with 14 bases left between them. Germline V gives CDR1 SEHNR, CDR2 FQNEAQ (reference sequence). The CDR3 length is 14 residues. CDR3 amino acids: CASSLGAWVEGYTF. In DNA, the CDR3 is TGTGCCAGCAGCTTAGGAGCGTGGGTTGAGGGCTACACCTTC.

CDR3 sequence (DNA): TGTGCCAGTACAGGTAACAATGAGCAGTTCTTC. This sequence encodes CASTGNNEQFF. V gene TRBV14 combines with J gene TRBJ2-1, with D maybe TRBD1 (5 bases). The CDR3 length is 11 residues. Germline CDR1 SGHDN, CDR2 FVKESK. Trimming removed 9 bases at V and 5 bases at J, with 8 bases between.

V usage is TRBV5-6 and J usage is TRBJ2-3; possibly TRBD2 for D (6 bases). This CDR3 has 16 amino acids. Trimming shortened V by 3 bases and J by 2 bases, and 16 bases separated the two germline ends. The germline V gene has CDR1 SGHDT and CDR2 YYEEEE. DNA of the CDR3: TGTGCCAGCAGCTCCCCGGCGGAGGGACCCACAGATACGCAGTATTTT. This encodes CASSSPAEGPTDTQYF.

This clone was picked up one time. The rearrangement links TRBV27 to TRBJ2-5, with TRBD2 matching 11 bases. V gave up 4 bases and J gave up 0 bases; unmatched junction bases: 4. Germline-derived CDR1 and CDR2 are MNHEY and SMNVEV (reference sequence). CDR3 length: 16 amino acids. This chain's CDR3 is CASSSLAGGYQETQYF. The CDR3 DNA reads as TGTGCCAGCAGTTCCCTAGCGGGGGGCTACCAAGAGACCCAGTACTTC.

The genes are TRBV4-2 and TRBJ2-7, with D possibly TRBD2 on 5 matching bases. V was clipped by 3 bases and J by 5 bases, with 8 bases between them. Germline V gives CDR1 LGHNA, CDR2 YNFKEQ. This CDR3 is built from 12 residues. CDR3 in amino acids: CASSQGVDEQYF. The CDR3 DNA sequence: TGTGCCAGCAGCCAGGGAGTGGACGAGCAGTACTTC.

The gene calls are TRBV30 and TRBJ1-4, with unresolved D. This CDR3 has 12 residues. V was trimmed by 0 bases and J by 12 bases, leaving 11 bases between them. Germline V lookup: CDR1 GTSNPN, CDR2 SVGIG (reference sequence). CDR3 bases: TGTGCCTGGAGTGTCCTGGCCGGGGAACTGTTTTTT. It codes for CAWSVLAGELFF.

This rearrangement joins TRBV4-1 to TRBJ2-3, with TRBD2 identical over 11 bases. V lost 1 base and J lost 3; bases outside the gene matches: 3. CDR1 is MGHRA and CDR2 is YSYEKL in the germline V gene. This CDR3 has 16 residues. The CDR3 DNA is TGCGCCAGCAGCCAAGCCGGGACTAGCGGTACAGATACGCAGTATTTT. Its translation is CASSQAGTSGTDTQYF.

In its sample, this clone was seen once. The chain carries TRBV6-6 and TRBJ1-5; D is uncertain. The CDR3 extends over 15 amino acids. V dropped 2 bases and J dropped 0 bases, with 8 bases sitting between them. Germline V gives CDR1 MNHNY, CDR2 SVGAGI (reference sequence). CDR3 DNA: TGTGCCAGCAGTTACGACAATGTTAGCAATCAGCCCCAGCATTTT. Protein product: CASSYDNVSNQPQHF.

The gene calls are TRBV6-6 and TRBJ2-7; 12 bases are shared with TRBD2. Germline CDR1 is MNHNY and CDR2 is SVGAGI (reference sequence). The length of the CDR3 is 13 residues. Trimming removed 9 bases from V and 3 bases from J; junction bases left unmatched: 3. The CDR3 protein is CASTSGGYYEQYF. The CDR3, as DNA: TGTGCCAGTACTAGCGGGGGGTACTACGAGCAGTACTTC.

The chain employs TRBV9 and TRBJ2-7; 8 nucleotides match TRBD1. The CDR3 is 13 amino acids. V lost 3 bases, J lost 7 bases, and 6 bases stayed unmatched. The germline V gene has CDR1 SGDLS and CDR2 YYNGEE. In DNA form, the CDR3 reads TGTGCCAGCAGCGCCCAGGGGGCCGGGGAGCAGTACTTC. Residues: CASSAQGAGEQYF.

The rearrangement joins TRBV10-3 to TRBJ1-2, with D perhaps TRBD1 (5 bases). CDR3 length: 14 amino acids. Per germline, CDR1 ENHRY and CDR2 SYGVKD. Trimming took 4 bases from V and 3 from J, leaving 12 bases between them. CDR3: CAISAGGSYYGYTF. CDR3 bases: TGTGCCATCAGTGCGGGGGGTTCCTACTATGGCTACACCTTC.

The genes are TRBV19 and TRBJ2-3; D not certain. V shed 0 bases and J shed 1 base, with 11 bases lying between them. The length of the CDR3 is 16 residues. The germline gives CDR1 LNHDA, CDR2 SQIVND (reference sequence). The CDR3 region is CASSIDPGRGTDTQYF. CDR3 nucleotides: TGTGCCAGTAGTATAGATCCAGGAAGAGGCACAGATACGCAGTATTTT.

The chain joins TRBV7-3 to TRBJ1-1; 11 nucleotides match TRBD1. CDR3 length: 14 amino acids. Germline CDR1 reads SGHTA; CDR2 reads FQGTGA. V shed 9 bases and J 4 bases; nucleotides not matched to a gene: 7. The CDR3 is CASGQGASFTEAFF. DNA of the CDR3: TGTGCCAGTGGACAGGGGGCTAGTTTCACTGAAGCTTTCTTT.

The chain uses TRBV21-1 and TRBJ2-2; the DNA was not used to check the table's D call, TRBD1. TRBV21-1 is designated a pseudogene. The CDR3 runs 15 residues. The CDR3 DNA is TGTGCCAGCAGCATTAAAGACACCTACACCGGGGAGCTGTTTTTT. Translated: CASSIKDTYTGELFF.